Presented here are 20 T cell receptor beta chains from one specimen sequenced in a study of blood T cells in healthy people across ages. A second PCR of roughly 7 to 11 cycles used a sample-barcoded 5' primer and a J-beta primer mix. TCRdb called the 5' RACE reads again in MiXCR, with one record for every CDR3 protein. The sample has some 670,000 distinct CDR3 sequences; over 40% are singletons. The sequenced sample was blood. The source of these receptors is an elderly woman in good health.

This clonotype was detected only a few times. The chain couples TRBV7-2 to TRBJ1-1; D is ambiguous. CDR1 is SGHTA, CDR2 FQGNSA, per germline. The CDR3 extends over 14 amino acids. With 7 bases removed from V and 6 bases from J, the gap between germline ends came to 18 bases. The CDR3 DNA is TGTGCCAGCACTCGCGGAGGAGGAAGCGCTGAAGCTTTCTTT. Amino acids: CASTRGGGSAEAFF.

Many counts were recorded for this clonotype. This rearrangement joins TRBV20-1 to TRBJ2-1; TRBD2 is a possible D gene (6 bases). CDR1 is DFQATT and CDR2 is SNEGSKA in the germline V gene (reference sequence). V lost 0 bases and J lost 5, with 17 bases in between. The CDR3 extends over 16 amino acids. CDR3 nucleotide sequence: TGCAGTGCTAGAGATATGACTAGGCGAGAAAACAATGAGCAGTTCTTC. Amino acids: CSARDMTRRENNEQFF.

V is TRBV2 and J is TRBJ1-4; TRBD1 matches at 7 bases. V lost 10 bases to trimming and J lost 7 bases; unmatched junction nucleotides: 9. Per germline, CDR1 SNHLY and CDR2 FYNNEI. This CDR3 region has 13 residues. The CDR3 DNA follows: TGTGCCATCTTCGACAGGGAGAGTGAAAAACTGTTTTTT. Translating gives CAIFDRESEKLFF.

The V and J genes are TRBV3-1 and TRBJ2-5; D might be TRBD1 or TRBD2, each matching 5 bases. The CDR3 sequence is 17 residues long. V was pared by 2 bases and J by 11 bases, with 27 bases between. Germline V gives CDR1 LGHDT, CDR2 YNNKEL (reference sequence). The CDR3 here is CASSQPVQGPRYNEQYF. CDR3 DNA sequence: TGTGCCAGCAGCCAACCGGTTCAGGGACCCCGTTACAATGAGCAGTACTTC.

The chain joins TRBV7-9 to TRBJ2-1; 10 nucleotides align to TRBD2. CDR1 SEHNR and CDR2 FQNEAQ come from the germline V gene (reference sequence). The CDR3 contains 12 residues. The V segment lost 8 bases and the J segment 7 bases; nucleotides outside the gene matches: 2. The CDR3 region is CASVTSGNEQFF. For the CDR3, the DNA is TGTGCCAGCGTGACTAGCGGGAATGAGCAGTTCTTC.

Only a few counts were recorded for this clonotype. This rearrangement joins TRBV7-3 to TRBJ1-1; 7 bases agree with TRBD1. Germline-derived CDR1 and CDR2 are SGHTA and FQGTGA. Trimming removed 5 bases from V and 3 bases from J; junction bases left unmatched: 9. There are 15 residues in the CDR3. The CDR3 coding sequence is TGTGCCAGCAGCCCACAGGGGAGACGGGACACTGAAGCTTTCTTT. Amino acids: CASSPQGRRDTEAFF.

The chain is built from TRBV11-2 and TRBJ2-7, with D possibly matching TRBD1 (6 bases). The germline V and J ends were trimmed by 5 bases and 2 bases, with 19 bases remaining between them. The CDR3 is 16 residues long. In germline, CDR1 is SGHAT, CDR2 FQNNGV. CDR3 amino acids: CASSPGVGAGTYEQYF. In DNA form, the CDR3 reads TGTGCCAGCAGCCCCGGGGTGGGGGCCGGAACCTACGAGCAGTACTTC.

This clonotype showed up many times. CDR3 region: CASSLALGLVSGNEQFF. The CDR3 DNA is TGCGCCAGCAGCTTGGCCTTGGGACTAGTAAGTGGGAATGAGCAGTTCTTC. V is TRBV5-1 and J is TRBJ2-1, with 8 positions matching TRBD2. Germline V gene data show CDR1 as SGHRS and CDR2 as YFSETQ. The CDR3 loop spans 17 amino acids. Trimming at V came to 0 bases and at J to 7 bases, leaving 12 bases not matched to a gene.

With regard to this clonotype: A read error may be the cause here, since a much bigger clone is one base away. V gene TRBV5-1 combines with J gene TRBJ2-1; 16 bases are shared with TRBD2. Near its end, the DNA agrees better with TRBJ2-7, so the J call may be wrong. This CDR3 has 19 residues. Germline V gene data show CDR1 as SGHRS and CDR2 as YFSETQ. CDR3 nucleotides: TGCGCCAGCAGCATTCCCGGGACTAGCGGGAGGGCCGCCTACAATGAGCAGTACTTC. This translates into CASSIPGTSGRAAYNEQYF.

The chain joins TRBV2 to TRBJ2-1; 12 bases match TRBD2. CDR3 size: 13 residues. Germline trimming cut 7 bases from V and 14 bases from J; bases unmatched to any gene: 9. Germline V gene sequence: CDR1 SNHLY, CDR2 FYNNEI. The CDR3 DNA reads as TGTGCCAGCAAGGCTAGCGGGAGGGCCGATGAGTTCTTC. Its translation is CASKASGRADEFF.

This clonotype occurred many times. The CDR3 bases are TGTGCCAGCAGCTTAATTGGAGGGGCGTACAATGAGCAGTTCTTC. Residues: CASSLIGGAYNEQFF. The chain has TRBV7-8 and TRBJ2-1; D is possibly TRBD2 (6 bases). The CDR3 runs to 15 residues. Germline values: CDR1 SGHVS, CDR2 FQNEAQ. V was trimmed by 2 bases and J by 4 bases, leaving 12 bases between them.

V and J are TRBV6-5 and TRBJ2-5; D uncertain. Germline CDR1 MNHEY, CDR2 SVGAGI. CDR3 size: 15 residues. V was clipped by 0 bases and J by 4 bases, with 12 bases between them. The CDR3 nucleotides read TGTGCCAGCAGTTACTCGAGTGGTGGGGTAGAGACCCAGTACTTC. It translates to CASSYSSGGVETQYF.

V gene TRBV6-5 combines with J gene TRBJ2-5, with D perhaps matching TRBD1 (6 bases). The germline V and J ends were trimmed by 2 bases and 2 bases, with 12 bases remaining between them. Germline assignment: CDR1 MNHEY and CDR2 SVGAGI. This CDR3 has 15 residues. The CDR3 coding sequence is TGTGCCAGCAGTTACGGTTTACAGGGACAAGAGACCCAGTACTTC. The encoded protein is CASSYGLQGQETQYF.

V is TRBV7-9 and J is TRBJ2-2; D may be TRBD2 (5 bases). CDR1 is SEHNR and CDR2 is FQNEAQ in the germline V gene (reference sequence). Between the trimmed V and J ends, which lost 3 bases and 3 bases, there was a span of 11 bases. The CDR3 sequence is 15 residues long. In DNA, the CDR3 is TGTGCCAGCAGCTTGCCCCGGGGATACACCGGGGAGCTGTTTTTT. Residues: CASSLPRGYTGELFF.

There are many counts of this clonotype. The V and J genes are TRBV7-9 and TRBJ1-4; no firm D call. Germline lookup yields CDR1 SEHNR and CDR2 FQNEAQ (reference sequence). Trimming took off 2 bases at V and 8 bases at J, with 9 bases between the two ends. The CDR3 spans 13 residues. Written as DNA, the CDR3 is TGTGCCAGCAGCTTATCCCCGGGCGAAAAACTGTTTTTT. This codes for CASSLSPGEKLFF.

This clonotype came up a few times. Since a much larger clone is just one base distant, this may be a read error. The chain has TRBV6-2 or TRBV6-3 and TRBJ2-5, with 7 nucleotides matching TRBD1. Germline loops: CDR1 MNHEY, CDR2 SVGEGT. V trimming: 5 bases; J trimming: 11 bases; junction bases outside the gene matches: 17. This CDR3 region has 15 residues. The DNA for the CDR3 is TGTGCCAGCAGTATTCAACAGGGGATCTACAATGAGCAGTACTTC. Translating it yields CASSIQQGIYNEQYF.

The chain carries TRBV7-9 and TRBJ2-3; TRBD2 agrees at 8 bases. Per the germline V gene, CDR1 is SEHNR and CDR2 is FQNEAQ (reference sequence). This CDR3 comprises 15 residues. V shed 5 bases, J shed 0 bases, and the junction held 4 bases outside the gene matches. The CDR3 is CASSTTSGSTDTQYF. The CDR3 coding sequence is TGTGCCAGCAGCACCACTAGCGGAAGCACAGATACGCAGTATTTT. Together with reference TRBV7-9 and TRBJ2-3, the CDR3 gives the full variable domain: DTGVSQNPRHKITKRGQNVTFRCDPISEHNRLYWYRQTLGQGPEFLTYFQNEAQLEKSRLLSDRFSAERPKGSFSTLEIQRTEQGDSAMYLCASSTTSGSTDTQYFGPGTRLTVL.

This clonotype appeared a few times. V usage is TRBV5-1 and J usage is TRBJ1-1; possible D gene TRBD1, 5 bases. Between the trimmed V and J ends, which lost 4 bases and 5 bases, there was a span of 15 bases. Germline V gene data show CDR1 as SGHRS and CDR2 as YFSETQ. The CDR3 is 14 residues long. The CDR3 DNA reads TGCGCCAGCAGCCCACTACAGGCCGGGACTGAAGCTTTCTTT. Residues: CASSPLQAGTEAFF.

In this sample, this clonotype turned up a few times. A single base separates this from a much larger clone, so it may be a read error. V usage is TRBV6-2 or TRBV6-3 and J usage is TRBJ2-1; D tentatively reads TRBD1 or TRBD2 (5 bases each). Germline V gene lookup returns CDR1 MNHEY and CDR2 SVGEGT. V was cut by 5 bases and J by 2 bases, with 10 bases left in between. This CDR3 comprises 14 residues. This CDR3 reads CASSDEGTYNEQFF. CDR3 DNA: TGTGCCAGCAGTGACGAGGGGACCTACAATGAGCAGTTCTTC.

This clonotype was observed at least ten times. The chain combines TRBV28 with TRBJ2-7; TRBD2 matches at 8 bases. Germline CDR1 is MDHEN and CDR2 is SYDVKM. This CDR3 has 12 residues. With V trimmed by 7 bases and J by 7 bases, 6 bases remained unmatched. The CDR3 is CASTRGGLEQYF. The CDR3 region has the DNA TGTGCCAGCACCCGGGGGGGTTTGGAGCAGTACTTC.